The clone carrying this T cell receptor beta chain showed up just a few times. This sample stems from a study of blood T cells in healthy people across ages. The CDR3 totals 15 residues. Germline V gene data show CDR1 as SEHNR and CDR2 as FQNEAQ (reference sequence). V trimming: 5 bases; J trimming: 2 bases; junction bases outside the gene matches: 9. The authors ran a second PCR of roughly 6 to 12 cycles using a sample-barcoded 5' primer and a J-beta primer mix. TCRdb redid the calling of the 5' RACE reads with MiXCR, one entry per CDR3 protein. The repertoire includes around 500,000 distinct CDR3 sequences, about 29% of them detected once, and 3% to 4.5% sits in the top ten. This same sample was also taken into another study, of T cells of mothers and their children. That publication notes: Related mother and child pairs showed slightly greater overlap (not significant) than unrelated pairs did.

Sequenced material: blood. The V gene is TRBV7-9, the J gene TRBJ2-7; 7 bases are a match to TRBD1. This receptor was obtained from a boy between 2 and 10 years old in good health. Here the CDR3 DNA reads TGTGCCAGCAGCCCTCCGGGACAGCTAACCTACGAGCAGTACTTC. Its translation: CASSPPGQLTYEQYF.